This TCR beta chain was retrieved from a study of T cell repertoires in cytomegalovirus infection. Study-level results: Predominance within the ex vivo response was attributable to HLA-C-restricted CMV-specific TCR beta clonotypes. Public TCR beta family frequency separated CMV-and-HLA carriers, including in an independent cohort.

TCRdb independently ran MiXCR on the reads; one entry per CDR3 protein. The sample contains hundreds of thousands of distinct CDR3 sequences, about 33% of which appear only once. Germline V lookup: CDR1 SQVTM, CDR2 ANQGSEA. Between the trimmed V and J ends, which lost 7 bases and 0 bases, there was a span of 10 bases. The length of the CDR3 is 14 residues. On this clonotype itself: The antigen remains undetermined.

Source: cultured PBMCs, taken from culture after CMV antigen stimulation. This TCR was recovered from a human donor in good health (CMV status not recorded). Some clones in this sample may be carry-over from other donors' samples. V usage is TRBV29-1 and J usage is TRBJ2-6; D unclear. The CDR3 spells CSARYSSGANVLTF. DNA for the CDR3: TGCAGCGCCCGATACAGCTCTGGGGCCAACGTCCTGACTTTC.